Listed here is a single TCR beta chain. The assay was immunoSEQ multiplex PCR, and TCRdb's table has in-frame clones only and misses some. The sample shows about 75,000 clones, 91% of them seen only once. These data belong to a study of technical replicates of blood from a handful of donors. The CDR3 has 14 residues. The V end lost 0 bases, the J end lost 1 base, and 8 bases lay between the germline ends. Germline V gene data show CDR1 as SGHRS and CDR2 as YFSETQ. This TCR came from a human donor in good health. Some clones in this sample may be carry-over from other donors' samples. What was sequenced was T cells isolated from PBMCs. The chain couples TRBV5-1 to TRBJ2-7; D ambiguous. The CDR3: CASSLVSSSYEQYF. The CDR3 coding sequence is TGCGCCAGCAGCTTGGTGAGCTCGTCCTACGAGCAGTACTTC.